These T cell receptor beta chains were read from a single sample in a study of T cells after yellow fever vaccination. TCRdb analysed the 5' RACE reads with MiXCR anew, one entry per CDR3 protein. The repertoire holds about 400,000 distinct CDR3 sequences, with more than 9% as singletons. The sample consisted of PBMCs, taken on the day of the first yellow fever vaccination. These receptors were obtained from a man between 18 and 35 years old who received the YFV17D yellow fever vaccine. The CDR3 runs from the conserved cysteine through the conserved F or W. A D gene is named only where the DNA matches it firmly. Clone size is stated in some rows and not others, as once, few, many or a class when expanded.

clone_size j_call v_call d_call cdr3_nt cdr3_aa
few TRBJ1-1 TRBV24-1 TRBD1 TGTGCCACCAGTATGGACAGGGTGAACACTGAAGCTTTCTTT CATSMDRVNTEAFF
. TRBJ2-6 TRBV12-3/TRBV12-4 . TGTGCCAGCAGTTTCGGACAGAGATCGTCTGGGGCCAACGTCCTGACTTTC CASSFGQRSSGANVLTF
few TRBJ2-1 TRBV4-2 . TGTGCCAGCAGCCAGACAAGGGTCAATGAGCAGTTCTTC CASSQTRVNEQFF
few TRBJ2-1 TRBV30 . TGTGCCTGGAGTGTAGAGGGGAGGTACAATGAGCAGTTCTTC CAWSVEGRYNEQFF
. TRBJ2-6 TRBV7-9 TRBD2 TGTGCCAGCAGCTTTCCGGGAGGTAACTCTGGGGCCAACGTCCTGACTTTC CASSFPGGNSGANVLTF
. TRBJ2-1 TRBV11-1 . TGTGCCAGCAGCTTAGAGGGACTTGTCTCCTACAATGAGCAGTTCTTC CASSLEGLVSYNEQFF
. TRBJ2-3 TRBV2 TRBD2 TGTGCCAGCAGCGATCTAGCGGGGGATACGCAGTATTTT CASSDLAGDTQYF
. TRBJ2-3 TRBV24-1 TRBD2 TGTGCCACCAGTGACTCCCGTAGGGAGCGGGGGGGCCTAAAAGATACGCAGTATTTT CATSDSRRERGGLKDTQYF
few TRBJ1-1 TRBV18 TRBD1 TGTGCCAGCTCACCATGGGTCAGGGACAGGGTGCCCACTGAAGCTTTCTTT CASSPWVRDRVPTEAFF
. TRBJ2-7 TRBV5-8 . TGTGCCAGCAGCTTATACGGGAATGTGCAGCAGTACTTC CASSLYGNVQQYF
. TRBJ1-1 TRBV5-4 . TGTGCCAGCAGCTTGCAGGGCCAAGAAGCTTTCTTT CASSLQGQEAFF
. TRBJ2-2 TRBV6-1 TRBD2 TGTGCCAGCAGGCGACTAGCGGGGGTAGGGGACACCGGGGAGCTGTTTTTT CASRRLAGVGDTGELFF
few TRBJ2-5 TRBV5-4 . TGTGCCAGCAGCTTGAATTTCCCGGAGACCCAGTACTTC CASSLNFPETQYF
few TRBJ2-3 TRBV6-5 . TGTGCCAGCAGCCATGGCACAGATACGCAGTATTTT CASSHGTDTQYF
. TRBJ2-4 TRBV6-5 . TGTGCCAGCAGTTACTCGGGTAGTCGTGGTATTCAGTACTTC CASSYSGSRGIQYF
. TRBJ1-3 TRBV12-3/TRBV12-4 . TGTGCCAGCAGTCCTACTACAGGGCCCGGAAACACCATATATTTT CASSPTTGPGNTIYF